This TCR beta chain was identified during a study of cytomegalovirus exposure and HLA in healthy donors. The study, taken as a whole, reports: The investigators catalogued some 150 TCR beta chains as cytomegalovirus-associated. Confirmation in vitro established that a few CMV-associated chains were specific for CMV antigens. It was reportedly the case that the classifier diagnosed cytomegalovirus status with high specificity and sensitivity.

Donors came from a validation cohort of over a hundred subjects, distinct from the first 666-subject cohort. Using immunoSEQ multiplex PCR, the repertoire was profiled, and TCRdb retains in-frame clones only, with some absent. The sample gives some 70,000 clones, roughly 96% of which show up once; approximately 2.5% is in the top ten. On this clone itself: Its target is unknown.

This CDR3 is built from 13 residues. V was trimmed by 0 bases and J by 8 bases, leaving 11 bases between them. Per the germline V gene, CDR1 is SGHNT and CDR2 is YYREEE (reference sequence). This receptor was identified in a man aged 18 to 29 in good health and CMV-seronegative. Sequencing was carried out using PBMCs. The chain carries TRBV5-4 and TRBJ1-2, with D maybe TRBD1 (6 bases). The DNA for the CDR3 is TGTGCCAGCAGCTTGGCAGGGGAGGGGGGCTACACCTTC. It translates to CASSLAGEGGYTF.